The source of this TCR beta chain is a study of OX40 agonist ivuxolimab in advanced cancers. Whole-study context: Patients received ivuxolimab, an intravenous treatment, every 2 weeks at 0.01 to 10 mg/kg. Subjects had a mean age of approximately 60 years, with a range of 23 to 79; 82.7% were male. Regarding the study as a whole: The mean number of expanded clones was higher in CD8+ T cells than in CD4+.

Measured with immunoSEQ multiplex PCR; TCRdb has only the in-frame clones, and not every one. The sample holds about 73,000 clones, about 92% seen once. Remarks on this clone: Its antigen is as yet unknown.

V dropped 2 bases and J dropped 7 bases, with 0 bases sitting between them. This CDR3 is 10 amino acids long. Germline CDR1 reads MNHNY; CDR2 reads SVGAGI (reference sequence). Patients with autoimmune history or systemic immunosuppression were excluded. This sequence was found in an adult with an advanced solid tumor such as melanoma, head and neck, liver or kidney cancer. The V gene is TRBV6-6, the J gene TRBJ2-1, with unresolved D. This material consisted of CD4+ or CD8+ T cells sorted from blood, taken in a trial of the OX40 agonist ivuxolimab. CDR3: CASSYNEQFF. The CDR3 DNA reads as TGTGCCAGCAGTTACAATGAGCAGTTCTTC.